The T cell receptor (beta chain) under discussion was sequenced for a study of blood T cells in healthy people across ages. This clonotype was observed a few times. Donor samples were obtained from healthy Caucasian individuals from Russia, aged about 6 to 90. Each individual donor underwent a draw of ten milliliters of peripheral blood. Together with a sample-barcoded 5' primer, a J-beta primer mix was included in a second PCR lasting about 7 to 11 cycles. Every cDNA was tagged by a template-switch adaptor with 12 random nucleotides. TCRdb redid the calling of the 5' RACE reads with MiXCR, one entry per CDR3 protein. This repertoire shows 1,500,000 or so distinct CDR3 sequences, under 55% found once; its top ten account for about 4%. Between the trimmed V and J ends, which lost 2 bases and 0 bases, there was a span of 13 bases. This CDR3 contains 16 residues. The V gene's germline CDR1 is SGHDT and CDR2 YYEEEE.

V gene TRBV5-6 combines with J gene TRBJ2-3; D could derive from TRBD1 or TRBD2 (6 bases each). This sequence originates from a woman aged 18-35 years in good health. Material: blood. CDR3 residues: CASSFPRGTSTDTQYF. The CDR3 coding sequence is TGTGCCAGCAGCTTCCCGAGGGGGACTAGCACAGATACGCAGTATTTT.